Presented here are 8 T cell receptor beta chains from one specimen sequenced in a study of cytomegalovirus exposure and HLA in healthy donors. It was with 60 Vbeta and 13 Jbeta primers that the PCR ran. Profiling relied on immunoSEQ multiplex PCR, and the TCRdb table lists in-frame clones only, not all of them. The sample has over 150,000 clones, roughly 89% seen once. Specimen: PBMCs. The source of these receptors is a woman aged 25 to 39 in good health and CMV-seronegative.

V usage is TRBV7-9 and J usage is TRBJ1-2; D is ambiguous. Looked up from germline, CDR1 is SEHNR and CDR2 is FQNEAQ (reference sequence). The CDR3 contains 15 residues. The ends were cut back, 1 base at V and 2 bases at J, with 11 bases in the middle. The CDR3 protein is CASSLGEPLNYGYTF. The CDR3 DNA is TGTGCCAGCAGCTTAGGGGAGCCGCTGAACTATGGCTACACCTTC.

The chain is built from TRBV18 and TRBJ1-1; 8 bases are a match to TRBD1. This CDR3 comprises 13 residues. V lost 5 bases to trimming and J lost 6 bases; unmatched junction nucleotides: 5. The germline CDR1 and CDR2 sequences are KGHSH and LQKENI. The CDR3 DNA follows: TGTGCCAGCTCAACTACAGGGGGAGCTGAAGCTTTCTTT. Translation: CASSTTGGAEAFF.

This clone was seen a handful of times. V usage is TRBV5-4 and J usage is TRBJ2-3, with D possibly matching TRBD1 (5 bases). Germline V lookup: CDR1 SGHNT, CDR2 YYREEE (reference sequence). The CDR3 sequence is 14 residues long. With 3 bases removed from V and 4 bases from J, the gap between germline ends came to 12 bases. The CDR3 region is CASSSADRPDTQYF. CDR3 sequence (DNA): TGTGCCAGCAGCTCCGCTGACAGACCAGATACGCAGTATTTT.

This clone was seen a few times. The V gene is TRBV5-1, the J gene TRBJ1-1; 9 bases are a match to TRBD1. Germline V gene sequence: CDR1 SGHRS, CDR2 YFSETQ. The V gene end was trimmed by 4 bases and the J gene end by 0 bases; junction bases not matched to a gene: 10. The CDR3 consists of 17 residues. CDR3 DNA sequence: TGCGCCAGCAGCAAAAGCCCGGGACAGGGAATGAACACTGAAGCTTTCTTT. The encoded protein is CASSKSPGQGMNTEAFF. Full variable domain (remainder filled in from reference TRBV5-1 and TRBJ1-1): KAGVTQTPRYLIKTRGQQVTLSCSPISGHRSVSWYQQTPGQGLQFLFEYFSETQRNKGNFPGRFSGRQFSNSRSEMNVSTLELGDSALYLCASSKSPGQGMNTEAFFGQGTRLTVV.

V is TRBV19 and J is TRBJ1-2; D is ambiguous. The CDR3 spans 13 residues. Germline V gene sequence: CDR1 LNHDA, CDR2 SQIVND (reference sequence). Trimming cost V 3 bases and J 5 bases, with 10 bases left between them. The CDR3 bases are TGTGCCAGTAGTATGGGCCTTGATTATGGCTACACCTTC. Residues: CASSMGLDYGYTF.

The chain uses TRBV6-5 and TRBJ2-1, with TRBD2 matching 11 bases. This CDR3 region has 15 residues. Trimming at V came to 2 bases and at J to 4 bases, leaving 1 base not matched to a gene. The germline V gene encodes CDR1 MNHEY and CDR2 SVGAGI. The CDR3 loop is CASSYGTSGYNEQFF. The CDR3 coding sequence is TGTGCCAGCAGTTACGGGACTAGCGGTTACAATGAGCAGTTCTTC.

This rearrangement joins TRBV15 to TRBJ1-3, with D possibly TRBD1 on 6 matching bases. Germline-derived CDR1 and CDR2 are LNHNV and YYDKDF (reference sequence). The ends were cut back, 0 bases at V and 3 bases at J, with 12 bases in the middle. The CDR3 sequence is 16 residues long. The CDR3 bases are TGTGCCACCAGCAGAGAACAACAGGGAAGTGGAAACACCATATATTTT. Amino acid sequence: CATSREQQGSGNTIYF.

J is TRBJ2-1 and V is TRBV11-3, with 11 bases aligning to TRBD2. With V trimmed by 0 bases and J by 2 bases, 3 bases remained unmatched. The germline V gene encodes CDR1 SGHNT and CDR2 YENEEA. The CDR3 totals 17 residues. The CDR3 protein is CASSLDPSGGPYNEQFF. Written as DNA, the CDR3 is TGTGCCAGCAGCTTAGACCCTAGCGGGGGGCCCTACAATGAGCAGTTCTTC.